This T cell receptor (beta chain) was obtained from a study of blood T cell repertoires in COVID-19. Sequencing used immunoSEQ multiplex PCR; TCRdb keeps in-frame clones, though not all of them. Of over 200,000 clones in the sample, approximately 83% were seen once. With V trimmed by 2 bases and J by 5 bases, 11 bases remained unmatched. Germline assignment: CDR1 SGHRS and CDR2 YFSETQ. This CDR3 comprises 16 residues. The sequencing sample was made of PBMCs or T cells enriched from blood (not recorded which). This receptor was obtained from a woman aged 50 to 60 who had recovered from COVID-19. This chain uses TRBV5-1 with TRBJ2-5; 8 bases match TRBD2. CDR3 sequence: CASSLSGPGGAETQYF. The CDR3 region has the DNA TGCGCCAGCAGCTTATCCGGACCGGGAGGGGCCGAGACCCAGTACTTC.